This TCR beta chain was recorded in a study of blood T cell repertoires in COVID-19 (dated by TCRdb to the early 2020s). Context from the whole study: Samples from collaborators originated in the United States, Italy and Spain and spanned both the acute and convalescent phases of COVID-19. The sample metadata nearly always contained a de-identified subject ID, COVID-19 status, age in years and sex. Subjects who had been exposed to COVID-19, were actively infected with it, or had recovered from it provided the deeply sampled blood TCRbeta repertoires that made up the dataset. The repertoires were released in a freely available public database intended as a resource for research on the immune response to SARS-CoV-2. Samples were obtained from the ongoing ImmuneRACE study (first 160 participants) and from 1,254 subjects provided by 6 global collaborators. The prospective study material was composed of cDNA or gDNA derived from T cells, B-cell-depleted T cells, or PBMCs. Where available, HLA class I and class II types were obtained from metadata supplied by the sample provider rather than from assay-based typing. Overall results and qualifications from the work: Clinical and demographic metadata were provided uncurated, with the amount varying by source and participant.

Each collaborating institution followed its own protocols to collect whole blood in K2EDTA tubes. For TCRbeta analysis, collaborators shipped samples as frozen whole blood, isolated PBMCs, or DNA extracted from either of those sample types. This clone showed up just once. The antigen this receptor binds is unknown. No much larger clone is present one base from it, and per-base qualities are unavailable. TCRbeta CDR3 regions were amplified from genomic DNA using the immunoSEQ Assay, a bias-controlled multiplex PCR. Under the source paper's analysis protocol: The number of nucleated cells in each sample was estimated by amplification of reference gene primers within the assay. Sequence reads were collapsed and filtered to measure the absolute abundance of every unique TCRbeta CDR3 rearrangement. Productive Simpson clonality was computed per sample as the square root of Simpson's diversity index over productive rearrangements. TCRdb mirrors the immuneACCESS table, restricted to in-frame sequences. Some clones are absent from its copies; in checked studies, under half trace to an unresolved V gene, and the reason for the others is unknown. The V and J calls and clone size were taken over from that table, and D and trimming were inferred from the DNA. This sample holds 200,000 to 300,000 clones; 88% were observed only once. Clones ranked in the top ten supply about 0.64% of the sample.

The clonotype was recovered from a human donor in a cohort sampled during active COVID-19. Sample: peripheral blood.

The DNA sequence is as follows: TGCGCCAGCGGACCGGGATACGAGACGACCGAGCAGTACTTC. Translated, this is CASGPGYETTEQYF. Recombination connected TRBV5-1 to TRBJ2-7; the D gene is perhaps TRBD2, on 5 matching bases. The CDR3 contains 14 residues, cysteine and phenylalanine counted. CDR3 DNA is the only sequence kept; it has 42 bases, read in frame from the first base. CDR1 and CDR2 are read off the germline V gene as SGHRS and YFSETQ. V is cut by 7 bases and J by 6 bases, and the space between the germline ends is 20 bases.